This T cell receptor beta chain appears in the sequencing data of a study of early T cells in non-severe SARS-CoV-2 infection. On the study more broadly: The study sequenced bulk RNA from unsorted whole blood, with chains unpaired. General study points: VDJdb-based matching was biased toward anti-spike CD8 responses and missed private and CD4 specificities.

Unique molecular identifiers (one per individual cDNA molecule) were attached. A single record per CDR3 protein comes from TCRdb applying MiXCR to the 5' RACE reads. The sample includes tens of thousands of distinct CDR3 sequences, 6.2% of them seen just once. This clonotype was picked up many times. Its antigen is currently unknown. V dropped 4 bases and J dropped 3 bases, with 13 bases sitting between them. Germline CDR1 is LGHNA and CDR2 is YNFKEQ. The CDR3 is made up of 14 amino acids. The sample was whole blood. This receptor was identified in an adult who was a healthcare worker with PCR-confirmed SARS-CoV-2 infection or an uninfected control (not recorded which). V gene TRBV4-2 combines with J gene TRBJ2-7; TRBD1 is a possible D gene (6 bases). The CDR3 sequence is CASSPSDRYYEQYF. The CDR3 DNA sequence: TGTGCCAGCAGCCCGTCAGACAGGTACTACGAGCAGTACTTC.